This TCR beta chain derives from a study of T-cell reconstitution after alpha-beta-depleted transplantation in children (dated by TCRdb to the mid-2010s). As for the study more broadly: T-cell immune reconstitution after TCRalphabeta/CD19-depleted allogeneic hematopoietic cell transplantation in children was quantitatively tracked in the study by means of TCR repertoire profiling.

The sample's treatment or condition label, in plain terms: allogeneic hematopoietic cell transplantation with graft depleted of TCRalphabeta T cells and CD19 B cells. TCRalphabeta/CD19-depleted allogeneic hematopoietic cell grafts were given to the transplant recipients, all of whom were children. Regarding this clonotype: It lacks a known antigen. No base-level quality is on record; no much larger clone is a single base apart.

The method behind the library was PCR. For sequencing, an Illumina HiSeq 2500 was employed. To normalize quantification of the TCRbeta repertoire, the TCR libraries were built with molecular barcoding that relied on unique molecular identifiers. TCRdb took the public reads, trimmed them with fastp at Q25, ran MiXCR for clone calling and kept in-frame beta chains. For every CDR3 protein sequence, its rows merge into one entry that carries the most common genes and DNA. Counted in this sample were about 980,000 distinct CDR3 sequences; roughly 29% of them appeared once. Roughly 28% of the sample lies in the top ten. Broader findings and caveats from the paper: Over subsequent months, a decline in hyperexpanded clone frequencies was noted, and after one year, T-cell counts and TCRbeta diversity were mostly ascribed to newly produced T cells. Apparently early alphabetaT-cell count recovery about two months after transplant reportedly relied on only several hundred rapidly expanded clones derived from non-depleted graft cells. In some patients, the high TCRbeta diversity seen at day 60 was put down to recipient T cells and intrathymic progenitors that had survived conditioning.

The sample was PBMCs, mostly from graft donor cells, taken 360 days after TCRalphabeta/CD19-depleted stem cell transplant. This TCR was sampled from a boy in the first two years of life who had a stem cell transplant for SCID, so the T cells may come from the graft donor.

The DNA reads TGTGCCAGCTCACATACCGGGACAGGGACCAATGAGCAGTTCTTC. This codes for CASSHTGTGTNEQFF. The chain was built from TRBV18 and TRBJ2-1; TRBD1 lines up with 9 middle nucleotides. Germline trimming amounts to 4 bases on V and 6 bases on J, with 7 as the count of junction bases outside the gene matches. CDR1 KGHSH and CDR2 LQKENI were looked up in the germline V gene. The CDR3 covers 15 residues, taking in both the cysteine and the phenylalanine. The sequence is cut down to CDR3 DNA, 45 bases in frame from base 1.